These 18 T cell receptor beta chains came from one sample sequenced in a study of blood T cell repertoires in COVID-19. Sequenced by immunoSEQ multiplex PCR; TCRdb stores in-frame clones only, minus some. The table lists approximately 240,000 clones, less than 90% of them singletons. Sequenced: peripheral blood. These receptors were obtained from a woman older than 75 with active or convalescent COVID-19.

The gene calls are TRBV4-2 and TRBJ2-7, with TRBD2 identical over 8 bases. There are 15 residues in the CDR3. CDR1 is LGHNA and CDR2 is YNFKEQ in the germline V gene. V shed 1 base, J shed 5 bases, and the junction held 7 bases outside the gene matches. CDR3 amino acids: CASSQAGGIRNEQYF. DNA for the CDR3: TGTGCCAGCAGCCAAGCGGGGGGGATTCGGAACGAGCAGTACTTC.

This chain connects TRBV3-1 (or the pseudogene TRBV3-2) to TRBJ2-3, with 10 bases identical to TRBD2. The J segment lost 3 bases and the V segment lost 4 bases, leaving 7 bases of the junction unmatched. Germline-derived CDR1 and CDR2 are LGHDT and YNNKEL (reference sequence). The CDR3 runs 16 residues. CDR3: CASSRLAGGRTDTQYF. In DNA form, the CDR3 reads TGTGCCAGCAGCCGGTTAGCGGGAGGTCGGACAGATACGCAGTATTTT.

This clone was counted once. The gene calls are TRBV2 and TRBJ1-5; tentative D call: TRBD1 (6 bases). V shed 1 base and J shed 7 bases, with 14 bases lying between them. The CDR3 has 15 residues. From germline, CDR1 is SNHLY and CDR2 FYNNEI. CDR3 amino acids: CASSEGRTVAQPQHF. The CDR3 DNA follows: TGTGCCAGCAGTGAAGGGAGGACAGTGGCCCAGCCCCAGCATTTT.

The chain couples TRBV19 to TRBJ2-3; 11 positions match TRBD2. With V trimmed by 3 bases and J by 3 bases, 11 bases remained unmatched. The CDR3 loop spans 18 amino acids. The germline CDR1 and CDR2 sequences are LNHDA and SQIVND (reference sequence). The DNA for the CDR3 is TGTGCCAGTAGTATTGGATGGGCTAGCGGGAGGTCGACAGATACGCAGTATTTT. Residues: CASSIGWASGRSTDTQYF.

This clone was found a few times. Different DNA sequences within this sample yield the same CDR3. The rearrangement uses TRBV18 and TRBJ1-3; no clear D. The CDR3 runs to 13 residues. The germline CDR1 and CDR2 sequences are KGHSH and LQKENI. Trimming pared 3 bases from V and 2 bases from J, leaving 5 bases between. DNA for the CDR3: TGTGCCAGCTCACCCGGGGCTGGAAACACCATATATTTT. Translating gives CASSPGAGNTIYF.

In DNA, the CDR3 is TGTGCCAGCACGACTAGCGGGAGTGGGAATACGCAGTATTTT. As protein: CASTTSGSGNTQYF. V is TRBV6-5 and J is TRBJ2-3; TRBD2 aligns across 12 bases. The CDR3 has 14 residues. V lost 7 bases, J lost 7 bases, and 6 bases stayed unmatched. The germline V gene encodes CDR1 MNHEY and CDR2 SVGAGI.

J is TRBJ1-1 and V is TRBV10-3, with D possibly being TRBD1 (5 bases). Per the germline V gene, CDR1 is ENHRY and CDR2 is SYGVKD. With 3 bases removed from V and 4 bases from J, the gap between germline ends came to 15 bases. The CDR3 runs to 15 residues. The CDR3 loop is CAISDFGTSGTEAFF. CDR3 coding DNA: TGTGCCATCAGTGACTTTGGGACTAGTGGCACTGAAGCTTTCTTT.

The chain links TRBV28 to TRBJ2-7, with 10 bases identical to TRBD1. After removal of 6 bases from V and 1 base from J, the junction contained 3 bases not matched to a gene. This CDR3 is built from 14 residues. The V gene's germline CDR1 is MDHEN and CDR2 SYDVKM. This chain's CDR3 is CASSTGQGSYEQYF. In nucleotides, the CDR3 is TGTGCCAGCAGCACGGGACAGGGGTCCTACGAGCAGTACTTC. The variable domain in full, completed from reference TRBV28 and TRBJ2-7, reads DVKVTQSSRYLVKRTGEKVFLECVQDMDHENMFWYRQDPGLGLRLIYFSYDVKMKEKGDIPEGYSVSREKKERFSLILESASTNQTSMYLCASSTGQGSYEQYFGPGTRLTVT.

This chain connects TRBV3-1 (or the pseudogene TRBV3-2) to TRBJ1-2; 9 bases line up with TRBD1. Germline values: CDR1 LGHDT, CDR2 YNNKEL (reference sequence). The CDR3 covers 15 residues. V trimming: 6 bases; J trimming: 8 bases; junction bases outside the gene matches: 13. The CDR3 reads CASSDVRGQGPGYTF. The CDR3 DNA reads TGTGCCAGCAGTGACGTCCGGGGACAGGGCCCAGGCTACACCTTC.

The J gene is TRBJ1-5, the V gene TRBV3-1 (or the pseudogene TRBV3-2), with D unresolved. The V end lost 4 bases, the J end lost 5 bases, and 15 bases lay between the germline ends. Germline CDR1 is LGHDT and CDR2 is YNNKEL (reference sequence). The CDR3 contains 15 residues. This CDR3 is CASSLAGVEYQPQHF. The CDR3, as DNA: TGTGCCAGCAGCCTCGCCGGGGTGGAATATCAGCCCCAGCATTTT.

This clone came up once. V gene TRBV3-1 (or the pseudogene TRBV3-2) combines with J gene TRBJ2-1; the D gene is possibly TRBD2 (5 bases). This CDR3 is built from 12 residues. V was cut by 3 bases and J by 12 bases, with 12 bases left in between. CDR1 is LGHDT and CDR2 is YNNKEL in the germline V gene (reference sequence). CDR3 protein: CASSHGVGAQFF. The CDR3 coding sequence is TGTGCCAGCAGCCACGGGGTAGGAGCGCAGTTCTTC.

This clone was seen only a few times. This sequence joins TRBV6-1 and TRBJ1-1; the D gene is possibly TRBD1 (6 bases). The CDR3 loop spans 14 amino acids. Germline V gives CDR1 MNHNS, CDR2 SASEGT. V was cut by 8 bases and J by 5 bases, with 18 bases left in between. CDR3 loop: CASAGDTVGTEAFF. The CDR3 DNA sequence: TGTGCCAGCGCGGGGGACACGGTGGGAACTGAAGCTTTCTTT.

J is TRBJ2-7 and V is TRBV11-3, with D possibly being TRBD1 (5 bases). CDR1 and CDR2 (germline): SGHNT, YENEEA. This CDR3 spans 14 amino acids. Trimming removed 2 bases at V and 0 bases at J, with 8 bases between. This CDR3 is CASSLRQYSYEQYF. In DNA form, the CDR3 reads TGTGCCAGCAGCTTAAGACAGTACTCCTACGAGCAGTACTTC.

Of note for this clone: A junction end diverges from the germline sequence, so it may reflect a read error. The sample has other DNA sequences that encode this CDR3 too. The V gene is TRBV7-2, the J gene TRBJ2-3, with 12 bases lining up with TRBD2. The CDR3 runs to 16 residues. In germline, CDR1 is SGHTA, CDR2 FQGNSA. The CDR3: CASSPWASGRGDTQYF. CDR3 bases: TGTGCCAGCAGCCCCTGGGCTAGCGGGAGGGGGGATACGCAATATTTT.

In DNA form, the CDR3 reads TGTGCCAGCTCACGCCTACAGGGGGCCGTCCTTGAAGCTTTCTTT. Protein sequence: CASSRLQGAVLEAFF. The rearrangement uses TRBV18 and TRBJ1-1; 9 bases line up with TRBD1. The CDR3 contains 15 residues. The germline CDR1 and CDR2 sequences are KGHSH and LQKENI. V lost 4 bases, J lost 7 bases, and 10 bases stayed unmatched. Based on the CDR3 plus reference TRBV18 and TRBJ1-1, the full variable domain is NAGVMQNPRHLVRRRGQEARLRCSPMKGHSHVYWYRQLPEEGLKFMVYLQKENIIDESGMPKERFSAEFPKEGPSILRIQQVVRGDSAAYFCASSRLQGAVLEAFFGQGTRLTVV.

The chain has TRBV11-3 and TRBJ1-3, with 7 bases fitting TRBD1. The ends lost 5 bases at V and 0 bases at J; junction bases unmatched: 7. The CDR3 length is 16 residues. Per germline, CDR1 SGHNT and CDR2 YENEEA. The CDR3 DNA reads as TGTGCCAGCAGCCCTTGGGACAGCGGCTCTGGAAACACCATATATTTT. This sequence encodes CASSPWDSGSGNTIYF.

This clone was found once. The rearrangement joins TRBV5-1 to TRBJ2-3, with D possibly being TRBD1 (6 bases). The CDR3 totals 17 residues. V shed 2 bases and J shed 2 bases, with 18 bases lying between them. From germline, CDR1 is SGHRS and CDR2 YFSETQ. This CDR3 reads CASSLTPGVVVTDTQYF. DNA for the CDR3: TGCGCCAGCAGCTTAACTCCAGGGGTGGTGGTCACAGATACGCAGTATTTT.

This chain connects TRBV18 to TRBJ2-7; no reliable D call. V was clipped by 4 bases and J by 0 bases, with 7 bases between them. Germline V lookup: CDR1 KGHSH, CDR2 LQKENI. The CDR3 runs 13 residues. The DNA for the CDR3 is TGTGCCAGCTCACAGTTCAGCTCCTACGAGCAGTACTTC. This encodes CASSQFSSYEQYF.